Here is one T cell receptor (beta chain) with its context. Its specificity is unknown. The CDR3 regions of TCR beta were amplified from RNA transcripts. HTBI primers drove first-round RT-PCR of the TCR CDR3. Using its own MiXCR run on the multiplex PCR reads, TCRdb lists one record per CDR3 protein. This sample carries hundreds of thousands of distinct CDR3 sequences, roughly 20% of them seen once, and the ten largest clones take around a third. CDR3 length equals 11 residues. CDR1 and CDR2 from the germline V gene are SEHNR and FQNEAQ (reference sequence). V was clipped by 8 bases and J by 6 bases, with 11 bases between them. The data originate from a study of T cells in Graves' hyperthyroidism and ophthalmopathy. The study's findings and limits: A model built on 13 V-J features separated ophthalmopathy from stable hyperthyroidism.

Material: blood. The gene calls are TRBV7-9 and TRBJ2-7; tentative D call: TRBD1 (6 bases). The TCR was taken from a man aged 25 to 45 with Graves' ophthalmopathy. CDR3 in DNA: TGTGCCAGCTGGGGGCAGGGCGAGCAGTACTTC. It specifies CASWGQGEQYF.